Presented here are 2 T cell receptor beta chains from one specimen sequenced in a study of T cell repertoires in cytomegalovirus infection (dated by TCRdb to the late 2010s). Instrument used: Illumina HiSeq 1500. The raw public data were reprocessed by TCRdb itself: fastp quality trimming at Q25, MiXCR clonotype calling, in-frame beta chains only. Under each unique CDR3 protein, matching rows form one entry showing the most common genes and DNA. Present in this sample are approximately 910,000 distinct CDR3 sequences, roughly 31% of which were seen just once. The ten largest clones take up about 14% of the sample. The sample's treatment or condition label is to be understood as: in vitro stimulation with specific CMV peptide epitopes to enrich CMV-specific T cells. Their antigens are not known. Specimen: cultured CD8+ T cells from PBMCs, collected from culture after CMV antigen stimulation. These receptors originate from a human donor in good health (CMV status not recorded). Some clones in this sample may be carry-over from other donors' samples.

The J gene is TRBJ1-1, the V gene TRBV9; 7 bases are a match to TRBD1. The CDR3 has 15 residues. Germline V gene lookup returns CDR1 SGDLS and CDR2 YYNGEE. V was pared by 3 bases and J by 0 bases, with 5 bases of the junction left unmatched. The CDR3: CASSATGTVNTEAFF. The CDR3 DNA reads as TGTGCCAGCAGCGCAACCGGGACAGTGAACACTGAAGCTTTCTTT.

This clonotype occurred a few times. The J gene is TRBJ2-7, the V gene TRBV23-1; 7 bases map to TRBD1. TRBV23-1 is annotated as an ORF whose role is uncertain. The CDR3 covers 13 residues. V shed 6 bases, J shed 3 bases, and the junction held 5 bases outside the gene matches. The CDR3 here is CASSAGTVYEQYF. The CDR3 region has the DNA TGCGCCAGCAGCGCCGGGACAGTCTACGAGCAGTACTTC.